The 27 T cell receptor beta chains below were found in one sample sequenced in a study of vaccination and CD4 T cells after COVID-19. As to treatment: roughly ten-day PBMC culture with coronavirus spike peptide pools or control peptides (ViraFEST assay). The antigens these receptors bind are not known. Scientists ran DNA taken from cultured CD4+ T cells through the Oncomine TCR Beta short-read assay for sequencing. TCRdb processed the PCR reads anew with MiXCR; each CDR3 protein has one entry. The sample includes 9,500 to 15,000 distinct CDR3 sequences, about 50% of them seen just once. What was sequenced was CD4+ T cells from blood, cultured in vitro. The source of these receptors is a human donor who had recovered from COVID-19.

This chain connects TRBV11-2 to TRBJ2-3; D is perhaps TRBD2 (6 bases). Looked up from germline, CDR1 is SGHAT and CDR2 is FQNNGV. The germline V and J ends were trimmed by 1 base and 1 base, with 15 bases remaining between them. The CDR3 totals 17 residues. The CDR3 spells CASSLGISASGTDTQYF. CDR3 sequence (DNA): TGTGCCAGCAGCTTAGGGATATCGGCTAGCGGCACAGATACGCAGTATTTT.

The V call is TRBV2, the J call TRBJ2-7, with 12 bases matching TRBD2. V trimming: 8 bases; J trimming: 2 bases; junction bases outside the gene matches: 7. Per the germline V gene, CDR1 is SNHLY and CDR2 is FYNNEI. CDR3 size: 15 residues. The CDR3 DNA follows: TGTGCCAGCGTGGAGCTAGCGGGGGGGCCCTACGAGCAGTACTTC. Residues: CASVELAGGPYEQYF. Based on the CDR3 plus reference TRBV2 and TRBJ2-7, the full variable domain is EPEVTQTPSHQVTQMGQEVILRCVPISNHLYFYWYRQILGQKVEFLVSFYNNEISEKSEIFDDQFSVERPDGSNFTLKIRSTKLEDSAMYFCASVELAGGPYEQYFGPGTRLTVT.

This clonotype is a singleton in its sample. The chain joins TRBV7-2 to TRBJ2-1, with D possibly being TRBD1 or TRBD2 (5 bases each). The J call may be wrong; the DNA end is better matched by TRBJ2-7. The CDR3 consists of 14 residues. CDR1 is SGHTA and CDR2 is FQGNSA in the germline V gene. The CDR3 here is CASTPGLGAYEQYF. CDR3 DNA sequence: TGTGCCAGCACCCCTGGGTTGGGGGCCTACGAGCAGTACTTC.

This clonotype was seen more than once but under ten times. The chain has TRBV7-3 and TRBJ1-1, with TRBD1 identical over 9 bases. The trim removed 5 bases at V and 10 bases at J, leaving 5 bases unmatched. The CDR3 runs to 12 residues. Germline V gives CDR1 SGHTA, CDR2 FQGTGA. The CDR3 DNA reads TGTGCCAGCAGCCTTGGACAGGGGATAGCTTTCTTT. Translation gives CASSLGQGIAFF.

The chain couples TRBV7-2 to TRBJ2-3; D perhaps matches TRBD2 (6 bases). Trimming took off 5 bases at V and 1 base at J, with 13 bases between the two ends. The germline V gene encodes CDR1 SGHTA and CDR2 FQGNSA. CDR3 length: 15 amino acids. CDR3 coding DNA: TGTGCCAGCAGCCGGGCGCGCGGGGGCACAGATACGCAGTATTTT. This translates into CASSRARGGTDTQYF.

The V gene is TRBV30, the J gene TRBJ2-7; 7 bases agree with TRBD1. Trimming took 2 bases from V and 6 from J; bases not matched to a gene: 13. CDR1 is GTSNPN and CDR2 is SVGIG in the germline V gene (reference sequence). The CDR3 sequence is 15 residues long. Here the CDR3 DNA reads TGTGCCTGGAGTCGAAAGGGGCAGGGGGTTGGCGAGCAGTACTTC. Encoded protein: CAWSRKGQGVGEQYF.

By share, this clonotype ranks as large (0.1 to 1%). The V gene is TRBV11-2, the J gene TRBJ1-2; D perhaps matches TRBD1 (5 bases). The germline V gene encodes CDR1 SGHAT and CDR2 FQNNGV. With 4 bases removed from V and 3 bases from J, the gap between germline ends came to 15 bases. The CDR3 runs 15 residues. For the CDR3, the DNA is TGTGCCAGCAGCTACGGGGGGGGGAGCCACTATGGCTACACCTTC. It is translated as CASSYGGGSHYGYTF.

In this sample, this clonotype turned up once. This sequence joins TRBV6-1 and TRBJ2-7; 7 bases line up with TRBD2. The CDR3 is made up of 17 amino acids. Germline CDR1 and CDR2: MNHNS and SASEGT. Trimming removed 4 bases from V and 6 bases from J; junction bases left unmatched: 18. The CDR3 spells CASSVTDSGLGFAEQYF. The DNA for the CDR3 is TGTGCCAGCAGTGTTACCGATAGCGGGTTGGGATTCGCCGAGCAGTACTTC.

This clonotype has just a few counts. The CDR3 nucleotides read TGTGCCATCAGTGAGTCGACGGACAGGGCCGGAGATGGCTACACCTTC. It codes for CAISESTDRAGDGYTF. The V gene is TRBV10-3, the J gene TRBJ1-2, with TRBD1 matching 8 bases. V was pared by 0 bases and J by 6 bases, with 9 bases of the junction left unmatched. The V gene's germline CDR1 is ENHRY and CDR2 SYGVKD. CDR3 length: 16 residues.

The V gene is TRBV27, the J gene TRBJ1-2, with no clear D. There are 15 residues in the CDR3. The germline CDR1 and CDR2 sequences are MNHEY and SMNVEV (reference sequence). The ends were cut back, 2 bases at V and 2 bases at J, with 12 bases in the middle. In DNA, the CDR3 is TGTGCCAGCAGTTTAAGACCGGCTACCAACTATGGCTACACCTTC. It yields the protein CASSLRPATNYGYTF.

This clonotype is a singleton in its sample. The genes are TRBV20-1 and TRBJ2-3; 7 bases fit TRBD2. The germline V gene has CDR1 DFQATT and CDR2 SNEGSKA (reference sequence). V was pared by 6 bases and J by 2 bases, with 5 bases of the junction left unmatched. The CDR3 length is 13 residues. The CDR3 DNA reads TGCAGTGCCATGAGCGGGGACACAGATACGCAGTATTTT. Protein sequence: CSAMSGDTDTQYF.

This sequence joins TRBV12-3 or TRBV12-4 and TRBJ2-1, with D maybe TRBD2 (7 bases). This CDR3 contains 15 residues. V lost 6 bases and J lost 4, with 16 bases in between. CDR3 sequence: CASSSLAGAYNEQFF. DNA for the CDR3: TGTGCCAGCAGCTCACTCGCGGGGGCATACAATGAGCAGTTCTTC.

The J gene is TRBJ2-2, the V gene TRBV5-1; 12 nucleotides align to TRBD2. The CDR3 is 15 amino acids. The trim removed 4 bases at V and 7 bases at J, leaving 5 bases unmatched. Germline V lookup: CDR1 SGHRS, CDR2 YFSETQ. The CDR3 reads CASSGLGLAGGELFF. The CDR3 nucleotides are TGCGCCAGCAGCGGACTGGGACTAGCGGGCGGGGAGCTGTTTTTT. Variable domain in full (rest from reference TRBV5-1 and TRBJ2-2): KAGVTQTPRYLIKTRGQQVTLSCSPISGHRSVSWYQQTPGQGLQFLFEYFSETQRNKGNFPGRFSGRQFSNSRSEMNVSTLELGDSALYLCASSGLGLAGGELFFGEGSRLTVL.

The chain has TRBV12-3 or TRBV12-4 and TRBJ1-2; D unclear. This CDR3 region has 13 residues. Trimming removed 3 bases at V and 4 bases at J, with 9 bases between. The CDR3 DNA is TGTGCCAGCAGTTTGGAGGCCCTCTATGGCTACACCTTC. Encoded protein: CASSLEALYGYTF.

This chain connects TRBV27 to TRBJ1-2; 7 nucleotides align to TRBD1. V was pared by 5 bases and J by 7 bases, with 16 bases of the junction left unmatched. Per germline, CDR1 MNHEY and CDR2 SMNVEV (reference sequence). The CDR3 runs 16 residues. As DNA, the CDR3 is TGTGCCAGCAGTCGACAGGGATCCTTGCTTTGGATTGGCTACACCTTC. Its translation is CASSRQGSLLWIGYTF.

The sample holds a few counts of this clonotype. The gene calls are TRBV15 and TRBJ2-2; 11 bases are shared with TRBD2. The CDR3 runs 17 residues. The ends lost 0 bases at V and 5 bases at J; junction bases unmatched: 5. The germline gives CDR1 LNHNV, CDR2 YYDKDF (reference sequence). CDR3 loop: CATSRDLAGGGTGELFF. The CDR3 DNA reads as TGTGCCACCAGCAGAGATCTAGCGGGAGGAGGAACCGGGGAGCTGTTTTTT.

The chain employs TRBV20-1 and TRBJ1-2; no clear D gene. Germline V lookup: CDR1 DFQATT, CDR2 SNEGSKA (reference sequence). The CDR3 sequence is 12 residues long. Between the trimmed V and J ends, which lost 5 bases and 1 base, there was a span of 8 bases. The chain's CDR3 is CSALEVNYGYTF. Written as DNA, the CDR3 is TGCAGTGCTCTGGAGGTTAACTATGGCTACACCTTC.

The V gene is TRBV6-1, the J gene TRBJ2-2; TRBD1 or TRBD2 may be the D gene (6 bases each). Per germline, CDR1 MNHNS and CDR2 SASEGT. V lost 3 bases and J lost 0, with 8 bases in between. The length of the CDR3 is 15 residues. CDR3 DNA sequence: TGTGCCAGCAGTGACGGGGGCCCGAACACCGGGGAGCTGTTTTTT. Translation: CASSDGGPNTGELFF.

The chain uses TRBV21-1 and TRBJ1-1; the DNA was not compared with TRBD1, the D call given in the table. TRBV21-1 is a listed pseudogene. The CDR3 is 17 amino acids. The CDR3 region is CASSKLFQGNKNTEAFF. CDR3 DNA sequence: TGTGCCAGCAGCAAACTCTTCCAGGGTAATAAGAACACTGAAGCTTTCTTT.

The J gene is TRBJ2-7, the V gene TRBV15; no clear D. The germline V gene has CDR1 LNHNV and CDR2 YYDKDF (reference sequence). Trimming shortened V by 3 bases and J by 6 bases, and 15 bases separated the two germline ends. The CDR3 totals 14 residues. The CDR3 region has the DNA TGTGCCACCAGCAGGGGTCCGGGCTTGGGCGAGCAGTACTTC. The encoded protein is CATSRGPGLGEQYF. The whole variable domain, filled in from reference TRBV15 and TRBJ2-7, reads DAMVIQNPRYQVTQFGKPVTLSCSQTLNHNVMYWYQQKSSQAPKLLFHYYDKDFNNEADTPDNFQSRRPNTSFCFLDIRSPGLGDTAMYLCATSRGPGLGEQYFGPGTRLTVT.

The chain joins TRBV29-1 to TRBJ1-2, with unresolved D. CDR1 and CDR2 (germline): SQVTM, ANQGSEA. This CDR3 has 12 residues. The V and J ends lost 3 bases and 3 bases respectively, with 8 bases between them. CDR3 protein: CSVDYVDYGYTF. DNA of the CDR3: TGCAGCGTTGATTACGTGGACTATGGCTACACCTTC.

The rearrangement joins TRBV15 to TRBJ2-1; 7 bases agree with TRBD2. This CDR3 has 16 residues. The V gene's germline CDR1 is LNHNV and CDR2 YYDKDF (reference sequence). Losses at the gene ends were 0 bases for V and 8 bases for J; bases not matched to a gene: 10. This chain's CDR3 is CATSREAREGIDEQFF. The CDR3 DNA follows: TGTGCCACCAGCAGAGAGGCGAGGGAGGGGATAGATGAGCAGTTCTTC.

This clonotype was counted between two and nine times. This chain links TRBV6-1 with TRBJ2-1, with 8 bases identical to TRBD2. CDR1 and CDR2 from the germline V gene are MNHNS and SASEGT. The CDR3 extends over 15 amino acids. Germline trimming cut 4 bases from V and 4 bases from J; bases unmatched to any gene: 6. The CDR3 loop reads CASSVREGQYNEQFF. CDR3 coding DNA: TGTGCCAGCAGTGTTCGGGAGGGCCAGTACAATGAGCAGTTCTTC.

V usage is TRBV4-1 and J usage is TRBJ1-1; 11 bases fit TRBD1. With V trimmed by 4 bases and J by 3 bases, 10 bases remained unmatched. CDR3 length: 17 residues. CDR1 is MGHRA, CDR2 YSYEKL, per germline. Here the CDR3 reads CASSRRTGGNGDTEAFF. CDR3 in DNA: TGCGCCAGCAGCCGACGGACAGGGGGCAATGGAGACACTGAAGCTTTCTTT.

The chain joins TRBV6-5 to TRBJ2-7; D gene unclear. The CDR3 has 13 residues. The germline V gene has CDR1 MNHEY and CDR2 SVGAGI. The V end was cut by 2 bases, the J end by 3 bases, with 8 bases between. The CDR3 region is CASSYAPGYEQYF. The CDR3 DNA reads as TGTGCCAGCAGTTACGCCCCAGGCTACGAGCAGTACTTC.

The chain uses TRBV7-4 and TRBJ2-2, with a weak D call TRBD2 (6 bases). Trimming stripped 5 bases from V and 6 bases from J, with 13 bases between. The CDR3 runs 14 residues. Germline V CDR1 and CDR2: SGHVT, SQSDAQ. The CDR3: CASSVRRDSGELFF. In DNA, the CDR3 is TGTGCCAGCAGCGTCCGCCGGGACTCCGGGGAGCTGTTTTTT. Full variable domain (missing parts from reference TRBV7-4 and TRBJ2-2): GAGVSQSPRYKVAKRGRDVALRCDSISGHVTLYWYRQTLGQGSEVLTYSQSDAQRDKSGRPSGRFSAERPERSVSTLKIQRTEQGDSAVYLCASSVRRDSGELFFGEGSRLTVL.

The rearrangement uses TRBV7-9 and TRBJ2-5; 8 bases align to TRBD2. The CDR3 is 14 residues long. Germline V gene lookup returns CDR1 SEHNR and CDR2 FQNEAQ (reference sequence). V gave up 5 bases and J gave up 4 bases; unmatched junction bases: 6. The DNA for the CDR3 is TGTGCCAGCAGCGTAGGGACTAGTGCAGAGACCCAGTACTTC. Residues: CASSVGTSAETQYF.